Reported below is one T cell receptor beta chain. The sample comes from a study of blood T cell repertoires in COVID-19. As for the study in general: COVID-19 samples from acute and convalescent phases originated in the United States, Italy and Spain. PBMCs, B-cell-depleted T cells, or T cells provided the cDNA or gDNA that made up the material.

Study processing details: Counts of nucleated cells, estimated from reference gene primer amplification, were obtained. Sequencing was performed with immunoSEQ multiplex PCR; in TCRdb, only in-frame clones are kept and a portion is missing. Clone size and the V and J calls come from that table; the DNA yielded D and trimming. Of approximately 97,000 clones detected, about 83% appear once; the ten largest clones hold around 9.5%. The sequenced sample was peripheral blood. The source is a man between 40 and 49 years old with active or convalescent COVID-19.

CDR3 sequence reads: CASSSGTGNGNTIYF. The DNA of the CDR3 is TGTGCCAGCTCATCAGGGACAGGGAATGGAAACACCATATATTTT. The chain links TRBV18 to TRBJ1-3; 9 positions match TRBD1. The CDR3 has 15 residues. Germline CDR1 is KGHSH and CDR2 is LQKENI. V was clipped by 5 bases and J by 3 bases; unmatched bases: 5.